This T cell receptor (beta chain) originates from a study of shared clonotypes between healthy human individuals. At a deep level, the assay was run. Only in-frame clones appear in the TCRdb table, and some are missing; sequencing was by immunoSEQ multiplex PCR. Of approximately 1,500,000 clones listed, roughly 96% are singletons. Sequencing was done on a sample of naive CD4+ T cells sorted from blood. Regarding subset: CD45RA+ positively selected. This TCR derives from a man aged 25 to 40 in good health.

CDR3 sequence (DNA): TGCGCCAGCAGCTTGTCCCAGCTAGCGGGCTCCTACGAGCAGTACTTC. Residues: CASSLSQLAGSYEQYF. The chain uses TRBV5-1 and TRBJ2-7; 8 bases match TRBD2. V trimming: 1 base; J trimming: 0 bases; junction bases outside the gene matches: 6. The CDR3 runs 16 residues. Germline lookup yields CDR1 SGHRS and CDR2 YFSETQ.